Sequencing of this T cell receptor beta chain was carried out in a study of CD8+ T cells in alopecia areata. Treatment defined: oral pan-JAK inhibitor, 5-10 mg twice daily. The investigators collected lesional scalp punch biopsies and peripheral blood from alopecia areata patients. Sorting from PBMCs produced CD4+ and CD8+ T cells. Study results and limitations: With one nonresponder, baseline CD8+ expansion's link to response remains uncertain. Throughout tofacitinib, many expanded lesional clones continued to persist in scalp and blood.

This clone was seen more than once but under ten times. Its antigen is unidentified. The length of the CDR3 is 15 residues. Germline V gene data show CDR1 as SQVTM and CDR2 as ANQGSEA. Trimming took 4 bases from V and 4 from J, leaving 19 bases between them. Reverse transcribed after extraction, RNA yielded cDNA as the sequencing template. This table comes from immunoSEQ multiplex PCR, and its TCRdb copy is limited to in-frame clones, with some not included. The sample lists approximately 300,000 clones; nearly 60% were seen once. The TCR comes from a human donor with alopecia areata. Sample: CD4+ T cells sorted from blood, taken at week 24, from a patient treated with tofacitinib. This sequence joins TRBV29-1 and TRBJ1-2; tentative D call: TRBD1 (6 bases). Here the CDR3 reads CSVGGGGPSLYGYTF. CDR3 coding DNA: TGCAGCGTTGGAGGCGGGGGCCCTTCTCTCTATGGCTACACCTTC.